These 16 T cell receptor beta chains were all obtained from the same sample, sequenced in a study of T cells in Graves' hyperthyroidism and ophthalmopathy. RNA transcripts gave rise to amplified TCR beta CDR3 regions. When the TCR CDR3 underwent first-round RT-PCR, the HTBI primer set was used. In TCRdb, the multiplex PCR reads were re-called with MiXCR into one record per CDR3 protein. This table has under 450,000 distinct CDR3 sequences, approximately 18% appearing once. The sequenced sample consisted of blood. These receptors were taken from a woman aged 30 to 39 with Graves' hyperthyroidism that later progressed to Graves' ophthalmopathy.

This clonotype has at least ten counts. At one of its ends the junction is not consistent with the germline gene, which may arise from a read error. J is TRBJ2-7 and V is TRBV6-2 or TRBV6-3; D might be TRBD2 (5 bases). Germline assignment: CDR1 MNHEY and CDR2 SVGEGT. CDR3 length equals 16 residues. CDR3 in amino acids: CASSYRIALEPYGQYF. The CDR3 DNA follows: TGTGCCAGCAGTTACAGGATAGCGTTAGAACCCTACGGGCAGTACTTC.

The CDR3 region has the DNA TGTGCCAGCTCACCACTTCGGGACCGGGAGGGTTTCAGCTATGGCTACACCTTC. Translating it yields CASSPLRDREGFSYGYTF. The J gene is TRBJ1-2, the V gene TRBV12-3 or TRBV12-4; a weak D match, TRBD1 (5 bases). This CDR3 comprises 18 residues. The V end was cut by 8 bases, the J end by 4 bases, with 29 bases between.

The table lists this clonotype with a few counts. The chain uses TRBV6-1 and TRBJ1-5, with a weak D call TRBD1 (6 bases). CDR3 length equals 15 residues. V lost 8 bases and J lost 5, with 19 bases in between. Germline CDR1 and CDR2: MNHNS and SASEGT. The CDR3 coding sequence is TGTGCCAGCCTTTGGAACGGACAGTTAGATCAGCCCCAGCATTTT. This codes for CASLWNGQLDQPQHF.

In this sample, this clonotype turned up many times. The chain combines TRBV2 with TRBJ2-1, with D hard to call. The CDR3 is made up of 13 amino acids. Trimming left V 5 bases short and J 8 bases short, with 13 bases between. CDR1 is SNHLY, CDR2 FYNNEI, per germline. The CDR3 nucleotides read TGTGCCAGCAGTTTCCAAATAGGCGATGAGCAGTTCTTC. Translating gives CASSFQIGDEQFF. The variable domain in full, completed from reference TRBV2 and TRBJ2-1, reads EPEVTQTPSHQVTQMGQEVILRCVPISNHLYFYWYRQILGQKVEFLVSFYNNEISEKSEIFDDQFSVERPDGSNFTLKIRSTKLEDSAMYFCASSFQIGDEQFFGPGTRLTVL.

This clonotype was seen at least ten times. CDR3 in DNA: TGTGCCAGCAGTGAGAACCCTTTGAGAAGGGCAGACTCCTACGAGCAGTACTTC. As protein: CASSENPLRRADSYEQYF. This rearrangement joins TRBV2 to TRBJ2-7; D unclear. Germline CDR1 reads SNHLY; CDR2 reads FYNNEI. Trimming left V 3 bases short and J 0 bases short, with 21 bases between. This CDR3 is 18 amino acids long.

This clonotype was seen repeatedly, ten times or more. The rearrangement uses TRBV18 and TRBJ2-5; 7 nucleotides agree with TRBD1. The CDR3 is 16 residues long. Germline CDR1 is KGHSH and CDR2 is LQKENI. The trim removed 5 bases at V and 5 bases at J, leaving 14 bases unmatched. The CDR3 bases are TGTGCCAGCTCAGGTCCCGGGACAGAGTCCCTGGAGACCCAGTACTTC. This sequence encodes CASSGPGTESLETQYF.

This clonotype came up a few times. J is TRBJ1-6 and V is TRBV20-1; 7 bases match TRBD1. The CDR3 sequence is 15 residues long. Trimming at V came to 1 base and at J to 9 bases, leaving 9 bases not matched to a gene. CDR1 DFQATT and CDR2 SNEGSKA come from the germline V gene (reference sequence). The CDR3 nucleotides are TGCAGTGCTAGAGTCGCGACAGGGAAGGGTTCACCCCTCCACTTT. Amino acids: CSARVATGKGSPLHF.

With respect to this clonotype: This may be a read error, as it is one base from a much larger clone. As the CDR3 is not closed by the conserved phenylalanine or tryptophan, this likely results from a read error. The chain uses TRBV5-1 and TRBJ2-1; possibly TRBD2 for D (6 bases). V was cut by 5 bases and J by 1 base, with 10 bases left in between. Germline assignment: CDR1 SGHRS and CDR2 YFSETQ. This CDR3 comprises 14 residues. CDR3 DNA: TGCGCCAGCAGATCTAGCGCTTCCTACAATGAGCAGTTCCTC. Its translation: CASRSSASYNEQFL.

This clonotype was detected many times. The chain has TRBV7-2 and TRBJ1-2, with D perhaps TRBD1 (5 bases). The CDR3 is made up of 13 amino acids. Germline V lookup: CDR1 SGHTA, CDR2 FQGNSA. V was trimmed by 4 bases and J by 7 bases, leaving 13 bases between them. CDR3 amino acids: CASSYEGLRGYTF. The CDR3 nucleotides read TGTGCCAGCAGCTACGAGGGACTCCGTGGCTACACCTTC.

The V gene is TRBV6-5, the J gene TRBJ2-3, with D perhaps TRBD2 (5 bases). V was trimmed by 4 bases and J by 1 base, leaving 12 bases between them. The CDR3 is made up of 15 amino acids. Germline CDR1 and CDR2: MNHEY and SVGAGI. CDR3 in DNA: TGTGCCAGCAGTTCCCGGGGAAAGGGCACAGATACGCAGTATTTT. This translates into CASSSRGKGTDTQYF.

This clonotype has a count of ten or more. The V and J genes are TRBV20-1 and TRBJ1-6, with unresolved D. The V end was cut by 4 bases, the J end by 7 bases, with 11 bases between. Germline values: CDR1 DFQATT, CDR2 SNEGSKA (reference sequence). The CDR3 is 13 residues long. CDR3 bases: TGCAGTGCTAAAATCGGAGAGAATTCACCCCTCCACTTT. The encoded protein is CSAKIGENSPLHF.

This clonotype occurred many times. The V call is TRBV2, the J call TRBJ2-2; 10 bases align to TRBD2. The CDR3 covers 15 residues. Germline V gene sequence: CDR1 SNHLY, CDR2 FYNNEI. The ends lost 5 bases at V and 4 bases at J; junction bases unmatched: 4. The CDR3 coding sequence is TGTGCCAGCAGTAGCGGGGGGGCCAGCACCGGGGAGCTGTTTTTT. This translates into CASSSGGASTGELFF.

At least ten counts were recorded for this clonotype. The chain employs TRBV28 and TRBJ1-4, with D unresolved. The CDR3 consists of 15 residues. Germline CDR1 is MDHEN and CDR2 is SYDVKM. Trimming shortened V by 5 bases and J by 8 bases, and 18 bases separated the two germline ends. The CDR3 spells CASSTASRMREKLFF. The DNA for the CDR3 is TGTGCCAGCAGTACAGCCAGCAGAATGAGGGAAAAACTGTTTTTT.

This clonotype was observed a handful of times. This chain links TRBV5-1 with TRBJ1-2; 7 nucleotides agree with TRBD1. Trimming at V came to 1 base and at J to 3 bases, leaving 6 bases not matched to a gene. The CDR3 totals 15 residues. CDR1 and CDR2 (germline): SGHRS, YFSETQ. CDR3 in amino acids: CASSLLADRDYGYTF. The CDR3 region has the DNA TGCGCCAGCAGCTTGCTAGCCGACAGGGACTATGGCTACACCTTC.

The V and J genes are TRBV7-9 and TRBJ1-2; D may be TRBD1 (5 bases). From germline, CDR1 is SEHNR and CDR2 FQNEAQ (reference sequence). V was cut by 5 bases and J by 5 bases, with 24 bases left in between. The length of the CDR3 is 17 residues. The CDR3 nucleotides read TGTGCCAGCAGCACAAAGACAGAAGAACCCCATTTTTATGGCTACACCTTC. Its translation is CASSTKTEEPHFYGYTF.

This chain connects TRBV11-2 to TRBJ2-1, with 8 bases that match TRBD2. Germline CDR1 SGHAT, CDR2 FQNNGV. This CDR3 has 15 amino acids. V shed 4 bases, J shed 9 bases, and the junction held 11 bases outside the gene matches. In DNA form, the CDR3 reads TGTGCCAGCAGCTCCATAGCGGGAAAATACGCTGAGCAGTTCTTC. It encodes CASSSIAGKYAEQFF. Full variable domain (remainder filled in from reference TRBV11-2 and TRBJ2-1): EAGVAQSPRYKIIEKRQSVAFWCNPISGHATLYWYQQILGQGPKLLIQFQNNGVVDDSQLPKDRFSAERLKGVDSTLKIQPAKLEDSAVYLCASSSIAGKYAEQFFGPGTRLTVL.